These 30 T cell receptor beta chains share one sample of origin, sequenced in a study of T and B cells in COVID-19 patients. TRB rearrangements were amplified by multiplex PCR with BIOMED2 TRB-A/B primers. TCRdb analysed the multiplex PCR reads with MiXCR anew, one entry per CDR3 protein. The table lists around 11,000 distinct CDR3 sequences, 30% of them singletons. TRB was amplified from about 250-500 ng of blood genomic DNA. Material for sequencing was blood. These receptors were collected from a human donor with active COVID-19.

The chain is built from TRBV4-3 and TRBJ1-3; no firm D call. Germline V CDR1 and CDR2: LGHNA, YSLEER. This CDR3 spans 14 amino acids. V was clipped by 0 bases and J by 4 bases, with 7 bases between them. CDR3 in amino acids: CASSQEGAGNTIYF. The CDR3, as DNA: TGCGCCAGCAGCCAAGAAGGAGCCGGAAACACCATATATTTT.

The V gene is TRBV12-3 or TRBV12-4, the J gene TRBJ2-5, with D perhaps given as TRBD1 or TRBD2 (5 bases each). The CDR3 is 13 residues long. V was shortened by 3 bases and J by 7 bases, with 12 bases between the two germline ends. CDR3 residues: CASSFVGVGTQYF. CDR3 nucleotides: TGTGCCAGCAGTTTCGTGGGGGTTGGGACCCAGTACTTC.

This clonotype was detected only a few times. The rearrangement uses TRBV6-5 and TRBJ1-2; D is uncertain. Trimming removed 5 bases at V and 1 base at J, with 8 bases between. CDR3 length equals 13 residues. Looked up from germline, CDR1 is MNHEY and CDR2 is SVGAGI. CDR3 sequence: CASSDKINYGYTF. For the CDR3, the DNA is TGTGCCAGCAGTGATAAGATTAACTATGGCTACACCTTC.

DNA for the CDR3: TGCAGTGCTGGGACTAGCGGGGGCCGGGGTTACGAGCAGTACTTC. This gives the protein CSAGTSGGRGYEQYF. The J gene is TRBJ2-7, the V gene TRBV20-1; TRBD2 aligns across 14 bases. V was clipped by 5 bases and J by 4 bases; unmatched bases: 7. CDR1 is DFQATT, CDR2 SNEGSKA, per germline (reference sequence). CDR3 length: 15 amino acids.

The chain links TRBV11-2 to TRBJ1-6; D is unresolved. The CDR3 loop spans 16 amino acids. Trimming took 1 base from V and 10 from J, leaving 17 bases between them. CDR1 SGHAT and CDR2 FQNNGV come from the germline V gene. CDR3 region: CASSLVAPIGWSPLHF. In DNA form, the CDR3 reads TGTGCCAGCAGCTTAGTGGCACCCATTGGTTGGTCACCCCTCCACTTT.

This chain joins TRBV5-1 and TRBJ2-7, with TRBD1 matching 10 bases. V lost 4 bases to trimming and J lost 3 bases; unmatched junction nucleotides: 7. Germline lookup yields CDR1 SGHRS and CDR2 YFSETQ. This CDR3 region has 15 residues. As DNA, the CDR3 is TGCGCCAGCAGCATGGGACAGGGGTATTTCTACGAGCAGTACTTC. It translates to CASSMGQGYFYEQYF. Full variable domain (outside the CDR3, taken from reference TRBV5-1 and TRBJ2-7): KAGVTQTPRYLIKTRGQQVTLSCSPISGHRSVSWYQQTPGQGLQFLFEYFSETQRNKGNFPGRFSGRQFSNSRSEMNVSTLELGDSALYLCASSMGQGYFYEQYFGPGTRLTVT.

The CDR3 loop reads CASREGQYTDTQYF. The CDR3 DNA reads as TGCGCCAGCAGGGAGGGACAGTACACAGATACGCAGTATTTT. The rearrangement links TRBV5-1 to TRBJ2-3; D possibly corresponds to TRBD1 (7 bases). Germline lookup yields CDR1 SGHRS and CDR2 YFSETQ. V lost 5 bases to trimming and J lost 2 bases, with 12 bases between them. The CDR3 runs 14 residues. Full variable domain (remainder filled in from reference TRBV5-1 and TRBJ2-3): KAGVTQTPRYLIKTRGQQVTLSCSPISGHRSVSWYQQTPGQGLQFLFEYFSETQRNKGNFPGRFSGRQFSNSRSEMNVSTLELGDSALYLCASREGQYTDTQYFGPGTRLTVL.

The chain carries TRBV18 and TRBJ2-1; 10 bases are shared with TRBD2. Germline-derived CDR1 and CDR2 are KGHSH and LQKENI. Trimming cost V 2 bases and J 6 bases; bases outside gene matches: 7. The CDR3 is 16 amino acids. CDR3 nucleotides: TGTGCCAGCTCACCATTTAGAACTAGCGGGACCAATGAGCAGTTCTTC. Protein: CASSPFRTSGTNEQFF.

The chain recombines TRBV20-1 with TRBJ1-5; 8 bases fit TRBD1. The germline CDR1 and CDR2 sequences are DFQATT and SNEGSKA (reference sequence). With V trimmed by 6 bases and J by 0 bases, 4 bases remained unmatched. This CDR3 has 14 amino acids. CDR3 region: CSARDRNSNQPQHF. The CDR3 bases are TGCAGTGCCAGGGACAGGAATAGCAATCAGCCCCAGCATTTT.

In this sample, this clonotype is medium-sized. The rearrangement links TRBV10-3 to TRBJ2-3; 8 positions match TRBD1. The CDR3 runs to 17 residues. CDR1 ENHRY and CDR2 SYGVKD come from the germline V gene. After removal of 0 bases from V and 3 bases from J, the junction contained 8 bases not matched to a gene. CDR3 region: CAISESKRQGATDTQYF. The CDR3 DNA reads TGTGCCATCAGTGAGTCGAAACGGCAGGGGGCTACAGATACGCAGTATTTT.

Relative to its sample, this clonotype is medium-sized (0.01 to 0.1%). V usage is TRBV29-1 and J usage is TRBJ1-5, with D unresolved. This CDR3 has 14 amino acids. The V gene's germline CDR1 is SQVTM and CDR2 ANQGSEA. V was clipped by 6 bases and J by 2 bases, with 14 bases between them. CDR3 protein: CSVSGPDGNQPQHF. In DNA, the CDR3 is TGCAGCGTCAGTGGGCCCGACGGCAATCAGCCCCAGCATTTT.

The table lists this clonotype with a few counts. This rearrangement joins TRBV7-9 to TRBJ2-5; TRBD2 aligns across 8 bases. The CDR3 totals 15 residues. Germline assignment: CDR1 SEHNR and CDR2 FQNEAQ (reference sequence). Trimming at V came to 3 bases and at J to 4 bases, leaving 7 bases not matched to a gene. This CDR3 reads CASSLSGGGGETQYF. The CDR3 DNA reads TGTGCCAGCAGCTTGAGCGGGGGTGGAGGAGAGACCCAGTACTTC.

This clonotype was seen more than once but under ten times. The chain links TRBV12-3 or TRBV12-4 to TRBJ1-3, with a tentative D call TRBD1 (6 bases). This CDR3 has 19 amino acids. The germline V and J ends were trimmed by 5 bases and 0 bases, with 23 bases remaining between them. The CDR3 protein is CASSHGQLLGGSSGNTIYF. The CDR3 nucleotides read TGTGCCAGCAGTCACGGACAGCTCCTGGGGGGAAGCTCTGGAAACACCATATATTTT.

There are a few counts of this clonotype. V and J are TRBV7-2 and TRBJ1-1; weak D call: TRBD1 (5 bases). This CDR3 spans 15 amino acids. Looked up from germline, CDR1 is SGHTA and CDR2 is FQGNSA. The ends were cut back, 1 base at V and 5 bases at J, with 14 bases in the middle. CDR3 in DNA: TGTGCCAGCAGCTTAGGGCTGGGCCAGGGTACTGAAGCTTTCTTT. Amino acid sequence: CASSLGLGQGTEAFF. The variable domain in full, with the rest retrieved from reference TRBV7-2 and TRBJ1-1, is GAGVSQSPSNKVTEKGKDVELRCDPISGHTALYWYRQSLGQGLEFLIYFQGNSAPDKSGLPSDRFSAERTGGSVSTLTIQRTQQEDSAVYLCASSLGLGQGTEAFFGQGTRLTVV.

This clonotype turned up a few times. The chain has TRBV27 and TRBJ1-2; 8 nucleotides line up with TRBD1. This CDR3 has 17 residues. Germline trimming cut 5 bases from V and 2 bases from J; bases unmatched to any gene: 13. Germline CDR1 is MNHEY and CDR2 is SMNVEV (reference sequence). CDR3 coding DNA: TGTGCCAGCAGTCCTCGGGGACAGGCGAGGGGGAACTATGGCTACACCTTC. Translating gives CASSPRGQARGNYGYTF.

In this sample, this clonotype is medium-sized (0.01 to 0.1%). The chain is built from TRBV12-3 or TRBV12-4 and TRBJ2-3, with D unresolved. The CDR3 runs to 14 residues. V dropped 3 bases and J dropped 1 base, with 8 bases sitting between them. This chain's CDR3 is CASSFGQGTDTQYF. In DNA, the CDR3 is TGTGCCAGCAGTTTCGGGCAGGGCACAGATACGCAGTATTTT.

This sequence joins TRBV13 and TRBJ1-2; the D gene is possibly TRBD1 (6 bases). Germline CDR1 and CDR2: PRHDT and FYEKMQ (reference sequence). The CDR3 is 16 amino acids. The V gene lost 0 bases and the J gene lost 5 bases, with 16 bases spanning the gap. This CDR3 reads CASSLGVYRAPYGYTF. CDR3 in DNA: TGTGCCAGCAGCTTAGGGGTGTACAGGGCTCCGTATGGCTACACCTTC.

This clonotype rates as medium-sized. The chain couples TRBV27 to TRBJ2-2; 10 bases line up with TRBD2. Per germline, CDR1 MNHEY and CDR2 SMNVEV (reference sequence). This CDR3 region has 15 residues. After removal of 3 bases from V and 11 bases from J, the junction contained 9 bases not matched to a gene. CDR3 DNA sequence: TGTGCCAGCAGTTTCTCCGGACTAGCGGCGTTTGAGCTGTTTTTT. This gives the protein CASSFSGLAAFELFF.

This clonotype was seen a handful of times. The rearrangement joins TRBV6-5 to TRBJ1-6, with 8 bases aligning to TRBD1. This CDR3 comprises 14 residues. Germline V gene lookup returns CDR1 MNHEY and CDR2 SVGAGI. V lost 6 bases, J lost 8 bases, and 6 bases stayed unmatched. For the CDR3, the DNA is TGTGCCAGCAGGTTACCGGGACAGGATTCACCCCTCCACTTT. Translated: CASRLPGQDSPLHF.

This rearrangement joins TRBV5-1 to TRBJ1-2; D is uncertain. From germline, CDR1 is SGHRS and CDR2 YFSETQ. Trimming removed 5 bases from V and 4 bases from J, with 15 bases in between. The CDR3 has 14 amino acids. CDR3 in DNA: TGCGCCAGCAGTGGGGAGTTTGAAGTCTATGGCTACACCTTC. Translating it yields CASSGEFEVYGYTF.

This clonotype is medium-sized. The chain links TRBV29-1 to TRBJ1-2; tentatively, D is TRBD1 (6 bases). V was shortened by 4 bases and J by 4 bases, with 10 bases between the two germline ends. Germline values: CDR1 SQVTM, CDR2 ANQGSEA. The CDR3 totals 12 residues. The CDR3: CSVAGDGYGYTF. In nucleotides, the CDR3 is TGCAGCGTTGCAGGGGACGGCTATGGCTACACCTTC.

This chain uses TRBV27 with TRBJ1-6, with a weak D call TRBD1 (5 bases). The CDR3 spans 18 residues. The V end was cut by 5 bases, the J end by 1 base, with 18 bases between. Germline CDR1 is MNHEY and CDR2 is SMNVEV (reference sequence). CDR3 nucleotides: TGTGCCAGCAGTCCCCTGACCGGGGGATGGTCCTATAATTCACCCCTCCACTTT. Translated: CASSPLTGGWSYNSPLHF.

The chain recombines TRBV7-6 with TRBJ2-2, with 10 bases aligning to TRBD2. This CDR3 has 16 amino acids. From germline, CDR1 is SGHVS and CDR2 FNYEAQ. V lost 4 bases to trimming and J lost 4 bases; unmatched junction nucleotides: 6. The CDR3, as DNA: TGTGCCAGCAGCTCCCTAGCGGGGGAGATCACCGGGGAGCTGTTTTTT. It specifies CASSSLAGEITGELFF.

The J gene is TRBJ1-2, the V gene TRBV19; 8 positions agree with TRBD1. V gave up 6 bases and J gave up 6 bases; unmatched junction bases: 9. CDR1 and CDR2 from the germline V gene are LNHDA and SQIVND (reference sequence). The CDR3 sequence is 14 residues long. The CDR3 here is CASSPDRGRDGYTF. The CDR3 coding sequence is TGTGCCAGTAGCCCCGACAGGGGACGGGATGGCTACACCTTC. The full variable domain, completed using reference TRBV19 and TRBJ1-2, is DGGITQSPKYLFRKEGQNVTLSCEQNLNHDAMYWYRQDPGQGLRLIYYSQIVNDFQKGDIAEGYSVSREKKESFPLTVTSAQKNPTAFYLCASSPDRGRDGYTFGSGTRLTVV.

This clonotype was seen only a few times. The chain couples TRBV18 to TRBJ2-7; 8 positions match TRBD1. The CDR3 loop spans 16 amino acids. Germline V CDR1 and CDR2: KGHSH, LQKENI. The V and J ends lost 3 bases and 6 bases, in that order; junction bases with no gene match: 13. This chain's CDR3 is CASSPRETGAGSEQYF. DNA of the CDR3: TGTGCCAGCTCACCTAGAGAGACAGGGGCTGGGAGCGAGCAGTACTTC.

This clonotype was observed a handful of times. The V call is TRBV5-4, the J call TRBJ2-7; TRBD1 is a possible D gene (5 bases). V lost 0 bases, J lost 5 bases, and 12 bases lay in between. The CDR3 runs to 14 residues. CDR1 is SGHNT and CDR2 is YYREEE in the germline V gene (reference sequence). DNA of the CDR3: TGTGCCAGCAGCTTGGCCCAGGGATACCACGAGCAGTACTTC. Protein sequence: CASSLAQGYHEQYF.

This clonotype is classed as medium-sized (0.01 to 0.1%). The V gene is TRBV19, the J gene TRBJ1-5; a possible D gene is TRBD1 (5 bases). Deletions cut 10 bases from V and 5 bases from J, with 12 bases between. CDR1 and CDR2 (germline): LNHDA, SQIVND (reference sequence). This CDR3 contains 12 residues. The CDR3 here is CATGGDHQPQHF. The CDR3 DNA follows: TGTGCCACCGGGGGGGACCATCAGCCCCAGCATTTT. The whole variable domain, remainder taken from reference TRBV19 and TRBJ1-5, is DGGITQSPKYLFRKEGQNVTLSCEQNLNHDAMYWYRQDPGQGLRLIYYSQIVNDFQKGDIAEGYSVSREKKESFPLTVTSAQKNPTAFYLCATGGDHQPQHFGDGTRLSIL.

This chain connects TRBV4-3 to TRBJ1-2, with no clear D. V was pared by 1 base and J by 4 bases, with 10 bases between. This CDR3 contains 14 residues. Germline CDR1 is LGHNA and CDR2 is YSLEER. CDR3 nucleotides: TGCGCCAGCAGCCAAGTAGGCAGTGGCTATGGCTACACCTTC. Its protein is CASSQVGSGYGYTF.

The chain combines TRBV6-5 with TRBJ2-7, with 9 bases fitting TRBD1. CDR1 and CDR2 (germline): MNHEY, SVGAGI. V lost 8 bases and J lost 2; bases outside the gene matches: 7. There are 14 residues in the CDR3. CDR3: CASGSGQGTYEQYF. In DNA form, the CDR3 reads TGTGCCAGCGGGTCGGGACAGGGAACCTACGAGCAGTACTTC.

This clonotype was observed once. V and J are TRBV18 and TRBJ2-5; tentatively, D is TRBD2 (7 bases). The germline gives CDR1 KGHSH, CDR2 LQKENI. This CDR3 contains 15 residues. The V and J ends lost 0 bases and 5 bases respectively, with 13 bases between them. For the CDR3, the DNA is TGTGCCAGCTCACCACCGAGTGAGGGGGGGGAGACCCAGTACTTC. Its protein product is CASSPPSEGGETQYF.